The clone carrying this TCR beta chain was detected only a few times. Arm-PCR of CDR3 regions with iRepertoire HTBI primers generated TCR beta libraries. Each CDR3 protein gets one entry after TCRdb re-called the multiplex PCR reads with MiXCR. In the table there are roughly 420,000 distinct CDR3 sequences, roughly 17% of which are singletons. The data were obtained in a study of regulatory T cells in long-lasting Graves disease. V was clipped by 4 bases and J by 4 bases; unmatched bases: 18. The CDR3 sequence is 18 residues long. The germline V gene encodes CDR1 SGDLS and CDR2 YYNGEE. Time point reported: newly diagnosed GD, antithyroid drugs for less than 3 months. From PBMCs, RNA was extracted and then used to make the TCR library. These data also featured in a second study, about T cells in Graves' hyperthyroidism and ophthalmopathy.

This chain joins TRBV9 and TRBJ2-3; 7 bases agree with TRBD2. The sample here was peripheral blood mononuclear cells (PBMCs), taken at new diagnosis, from a patient treated with antithyroid drugs. The receptor was derived from a woman aged 18-29 years with Graves disease. CDR3 region: CASSKGDWAGERSDTQYF. The DNA for the CDR3 is TGTGCCAGCAGCAAGGGAGATTGGGCGGGAGAAAGGTCAGATACGCAGTATTTT.